These 18 T cell receptor beta chains were all obtained from the same sample, sequenced in a study of OX40 agonist ivuxolimab in advanced cancers. Here immunoSEQ multiplex PCR was the method, and the copy in TCRdb shows in-frame clones only, minus some. The table includes around 80,000 clones, more than 70% detected once. The material was CD4+ or CD8+ T cells sorted from blood, obtained in a trial of the OX40 agonist ivuxolimab. These receptors all stem from an adult with an advanced solid tumor such as melanoma, head and neck, liver or kidney cancer.

About this clone: One end of the junction does not line up with germline, which may come from a read error. The J gene is TRBJ2-3, the V gene TRBV6-5, with D possibly TRBD2 on 5 matching bases. Germline CDR1 is MNHEY and CDR2 is SVGAGI. There are 14 residues in the CDR3. The CDR3 DNA is TGTGCCAGCAGCTCGTTCGCTAGCAGAGATACGCAGTATTTT. Residues: CASSSFASRDTQYF.

V and J are TRBV19 and TRBJ2-1; TRBD2 might be the D (7 bases). The CDR3 totals 15 residues. Germline V gives CDR1 LNHDA, CDR2 SQIVND (reference sequence). Trimming shortened V by 7 bases and J by 5 bases, and 18 bases separated the two germline ends. The CDR3 nucleotides are TGTGCCAGTACCCGCGGGGGCATTATACACAATGAGCAGTTCTTC. Encoded protein: CASTRGGIIHNEQFF.

The rearrangement links TRBV4-2 to TRBJ2-3, with a tentative D call TRBD2 (5 bases). The length of the CDR3 is 15 residues. The V end was cut by 5 bases, the J end by 4 bases, with 16 bases between. The germline gives CDR1 LGHNA, CDR2 YNFKEQ. The CDR3 loop is CASSSLAFESDTQYF. DNA of the CDR3: TGTGCCAGCAGCTCTTTAGCGTTCGAGTCAGATACGCAGTATTTT.

The chain is built from TRBV7-2 and TRBJ2-7, with D perhaps assigned TRBD1 or TRBD2 (6 bases each). This CDR3 spans 15 amino acids. The V and J ends lost 1 base and 3 bases respectively, with 13 bases between them. CDR1 and CDR2 from the germline V gene are SGHTA and FQGNSA. CDR3 region: CASSLDGGGNYEQYF. CDR3 bases: TGTGCCAGCAGCTTAGACGGGGGCGGTAACTACGAGCAGTACTTC.

The V call is TRBV9, the J call TRBJ2-3; maybe TRBD2 (6 bases). The CDR3 has 15 amino acids. Looked up from germline, CDR1 is SGDLS and CDR2 is YYNGEE. V gave up 0 bases and J gave up 4 bases, with 12 bases separating them. CDR3 loop: CASSVAGTPADTQYF. The CDR3 DNA reads as TGTGCCAGCAGCGTAGCGGGGACTCCCGCAGATACGCAGTATTTT.

The chain links TRBV19 to TRBJ2-5; maybe TRBD2 (6 bases). From germline, CDR1 is LNHDA and CDR2 SQIVND (reference sequence). The CDR3 runs 15 residues. V lost 5 bases to trimming and J lost 5 bases, with 18 bases between them. The DNA for the CDR3 is TGTGCCAGTAGTTCCCGGGGAGGTTGGGGGGAGACCCAGTACTTC. Its protein is CASSSRGGWGETQYF.

The rearrangement links TRBV19 to TRBJ1-2; D gene unclear. The CDR3 consists of 13 residues. Germline loops: CDR1 LNHDA, CDR2 SQIVND (reference sequence). The V end was cut by 2 bases, the J end by 6 bases, with 10 bases between. As DNA, the CDR3 is TGTGCCAGTAGTATATCGTTAGGGAATGGCTACACCTTC. It specifies CASSISLGNGYTF.

In its sample, this clone was seen once. The J gene is TRBJ1-2, the V gene TRBV6-1, with D hard to call. Between the trimmed V and J ends, which lost 4 bases and 1 base, there was a span of 10 bases. Germline assignment: CDR1 MNHNS and CDR2 SASEGT. This CDR3 is 14 amino acids long. The CDR3 DNA follows: TGTGCCAGCAGTGGTATCCGACTTAACTATGGCTACACCTTC. It yields the protein CASSGIRLNYGYTF.

This clone came up a few times. The V gene is TRBV19, the J gene TRBJ2-1; D uncertain. The CDR3 length is 13 residues. Germline CDR1 is LNHDA and CDR2 is SQIVND (reference sequence). V lost 3 bases and J lost 4, with 7 bases in between. The CDR3: CASSISWYNEQFF. The DNA for the CDR3 is TGTGCCAGTAGTATCTCTTGGTACAATGAGCAGTTCTTC.

The J gene is TRBJ2-1, the V gene TRBV5-1; 7 nucleotides match TRBD1. J was trimmed by 4 bases and V by 1 base; bases with no gene match: 11. From germline, CDR1 is SGHRS and CDR2 YFSETQ. The CDR3 consists of 17 residues. As DNA, the CDR3 is TGCGCCAGCAGCTTGCAGTCGGGACAGTTATCATACAATGAGCAGTTCTTC. It yields the protein CASSLQSGQLSYNEQFF.

The chain joins TRBV30 to TRBJ2-7; perhaps D is TRBD1 or TRBD2 (6 bases each). The CDR3 is 12 residues long. V dropped 4 bases and J dropped 7 bases, with 14 bases sitting between them. Per germline, CDR1 GTSNPN and CDR2 SVGIG (reference sequence). CDR3 nucleotide sequence: TGTGCCTGGACTAGCGTAGGGGGGGAGCAGTACTTC. Translating it yields CAWTSVGGEQYF.

The chain recombines TRBV6-6 with TRBJ1-2; possibly TRBD1 for D (6 bases). This CDR3 region has 14 residues. Germline V gives CDR1 MNHNY, CDR2 SVGAGI (reference sequence). The V and J ends lost 6 bases and 2 bases respectively, with 13 bases between them. The DNA for the CDR3 is TGTGCCAGCAGAGGGGGGGGTGTCAACTATGGCTACACCTTC. Protein sequence: CASRGGGVNYGYTF.

This chain joins TRBV10-3 and TRBJ2-7; TRBD2 matches at 13 bases. The CDR3 length is 17 residues. After removal of 2 bases from V and 7 bases from J, the junction contained 11 bases not matched to a gene. The germline gives CDR1 ENHRY, CDR2 SYGVKD. CDR3 bases: TGTGCCATCAGTGAGCCCATAAGACTAGCGGGAGGCGTAGAGCAGTACTTC. Translating gives CAISEPIRLAGGVEQYF.

This chain joins TRBV5-1 and TRBJ2-6; D unresolved. The CDR3 runs 14 residues. In germline, CDR1 is SGHRS, CDR2 YFSETQ. V was pared by 5 bases and J by 4 bases, with 10 bases between. For the CDR3, the DNA is TGCGCCAGCAGTCCCCAGGCAGGGGCCAACGTCCTGACTTTC. This gives the protein CASSPQAGANVLTF.

V usage is TRBV5-5 and J usage is TRBJ1-4, with 9 nucleotides matching TRBD1. V was pared by 4 bases and J by 4 bases, with 14 bases of the junction left unmatched. Germline assignment: CDR1 SGHKS and CDR2 YYEKEE (reference sequence). The CDR3 spans 18 residues. CDR3 DNA: TGTGCCAGCAGCCCTTGGGGACAGGGAAGTTTATATAATGAAAAACTGTTTTTT. Residues: CASSPWGQGSLYNEKLFF.

This clone was counted between two and nine times. The rearrangement uses TRBV9 and TRBJ1-1, with 8 bases identical to TRBD1. From germline, CDR1 is SGDLS and CDR2 YYNGEE. This CDR3 has 14 amino acids. V shed 5 bases and J 8 bases; nucleotides not matched to a gene: 11. CDR3 nucleotide sequence: TGTGCCAGCAGAGGACAGGGAATTGCCGGGGAAGCTTTCTTT. Residues: CASRGQGIAGEAFF.

This clone was seen just once. The rearrangement joins TRBV30 to TRBJ2-7, with 12 bases lining up with TRBD2. V lost 0 bases, J lost 2 bases, and 17 bases stayed unmatched. Germline V lookup: CDR1 GTSNPN, CDR2 SVGIG (reference sequence). CDR3 size: 20 residues. The CDR3 loop is CAWSVFGLAGGDSSPYEQYF. CDR3 coding DNA: TGTGCCTGGAGTGTTTTCGGTCTAGCGGGGGGGGATTCCTCTCCCTACGAGCAGTACTTC.

This chain links TRBV30 with TRBJ1-6; 8 nucleotides align to TRBD1. This CDR3 comprises 14 residues. Per germline, CDR1 GTSNPN and CDR2 SVGIG (reference sequence). The V and J ends lost 4 bases and 9 bases, in that order; junction bases with no gene match: 8. CDR3 region: CAWTPDRVASPLHF. DNA of the CDR3: TGTGCCTGGACGCCGGACAGGGTGGCTTCACCCCTCCACTTT. Full variable domain (outside the CDR3, taken from reference TRBV30 and TRBJ1-6): SQTIHQWPATLVQPVGSPLSLECTVEGTSNPNLYWYRQAAGRGLQLLFYSVGIGQISSEVPQNLSASRPQDRQFILSSKKLLLSDSGFYLCAWTPDRVASPLHFGNGTRLTVT.